Each of the 5 T cell receptor beta chains below was sequenced from the same sample in a study of tumor-infiltrating lymphocytes in localized non-small cell lung cancer. Sequencing was performed with immunoSEQ multiplex PCR; in TCRdb, only in-frame clones are kept and a portion is missing. The sample shows 20,000 to 25,000 clones, under 75% of them seen only once. Sequenced: lung tumor tissue. Receptors originate from a human donor with non-small cell lung cancer.

This chain joins TRBV2 and TRBJ2-2, with 10 bases matching TRBD2. Looked up from germline, CDR1 is SNHLY and CDR2 is FYNNEI. CDR3 size: 14 residues. V shed 8 bases and J 3 bases; nucleotides not matched to a gene: 3. The CDR3 region is CASYLAGDTGELFF. CDR3 nucleotide sequence: TGTGCCAGCTATCTAGCGGGAGACACCGGGGAGCTGTTTTTT.

This clone was seen only once. The chain joins TRBV2 to TRBJ2-1; D assignment may be TRBD1 or TRBD2 (5 bases each). Germline V gene sequence: CDR1 SNHLY, CDR2 FYNNEI. Trimming shortened V by 6 bases and J by 3 bases, and 9 bases separated the two germline ends. CDR3 size: 13 residues. The CDR3 protein is CASREDNYNEQFF. CDR3 DNA: TGTGCCAGCAGGGAGGACAACTACAATGAGCAGTTCTTC.

V is TRBV27 and J is TRBJ2-2; D assignment may be TRBD1 or TRBD2 (5 bases each). Trimming pared 6 bases from V and 4 bases from J, leaving 12 bases between. Germline CDR1 is MNHEY and CDR2 is SMNVEV (reference sequence). CDR3 length: 14 amino acids. The DNA for the CDR3 is TGTGCCAGCAGACTCCGGGACGGCACCGGGGAGCTGTTTTTT. Its translation: CASRLRDGTGELFF.

The chain's CDR3 is CASRTGMETQYF. In nucleotides, the CDR3 is TGTGCCAGCAGGACGGGGATGGAGACCCAGTACTTC. V usage is TRBV2 and J usage is TRBJ2-5; D might be TRBD2 (5 bases). This CDR3 is built from 12 residues. From germline, CDR1 is SNHLY and CDR2 FYNNEI. The V and J ends lost 6 bases and 5 bases respectively, with 10 bases between them.

The chain is built from TRBV14 and TRBJ2-1; D unclear. Germline CDR1 and CDR2: SGHDN and FVKESK. The V and J ends lost 2 bases and 8 bases respectively, with 13 bases between them. The CDR3 loop spans 14 amino acids. CDR3 in DNA: TGTGCCAGCAGCCAAAAACGGCTATTGGATGAGCAGTTCTTC. Protein product: CASSQKRLLDEQFF.